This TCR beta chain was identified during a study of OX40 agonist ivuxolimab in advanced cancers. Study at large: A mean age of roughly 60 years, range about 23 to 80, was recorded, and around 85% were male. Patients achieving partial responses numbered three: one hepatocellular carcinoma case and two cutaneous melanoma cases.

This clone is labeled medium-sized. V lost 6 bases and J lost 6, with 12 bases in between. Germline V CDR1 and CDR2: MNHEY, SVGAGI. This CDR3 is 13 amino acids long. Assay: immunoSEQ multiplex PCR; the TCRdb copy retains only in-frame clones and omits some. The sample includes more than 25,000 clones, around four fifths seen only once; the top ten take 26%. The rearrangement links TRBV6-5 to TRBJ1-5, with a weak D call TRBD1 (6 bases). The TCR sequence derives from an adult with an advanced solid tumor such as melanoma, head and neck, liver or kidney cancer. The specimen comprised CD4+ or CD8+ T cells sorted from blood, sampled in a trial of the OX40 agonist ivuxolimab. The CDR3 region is CASSPTGSQPQHF. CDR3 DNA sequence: TGTGCCAGCAGCCCCACAGGGAGTCAGCCCCAGCATTTT.